This T cell receptor beta chain was identified during a study of post-analysis software for immune sequencing data. The authors incorporated unique molecular identifiers into the TCR beta cDNA libraries. Each sample of roughly 0.85 to 11 million input T cells yielded around 500,000 cDNA molecules, so each molecule approximated one T cell. TCRdb redid the calling of the PCR reads with MiXCR, one entry per CDR3 protein. The data show fewer than 600,000 distinct CDR3 sequences, around 40% seen once. A remark on this clonotype: As yet, its antigen is unknown.

This CDR3 spans 14 amino acids. V shed 5 bases and J shed 4 bases, with 15 bases lying between them. The study's findings and limits: Compared with controls, patients showed significantly lower normalized Chao1 diversity. With TRBV5-6, TRBV5-1 and TRBV20-1 included, about 5 TRBV segments were more frequent in patients than in controls. Pronounced co-clustering by F measure was evident among identically batched samples.

Specimen: blood. This chain uses TRBV12-3 or TRBV12-4 with TRBJ2-7, with no clear D. This clonotype was obtained from a girl aged 10 to 17 with multiple sclerosis. CDR3 residues: CASSPRVLSYEQYF. In nucleotides, the CDR3 is TGTGCCAGCAGTCCACGGGTCCTCTCTTACGAGCAGTACTTC.